A selection of T cell receptor beta chains follows, all from one sample in a study of post-analysis software for immune sequencing data. MiXCR, applied by TCRdb to the PCR reads, yields one record per CDR3 protein. The profile shows approximately 400,000 distinct CDR3 sequences, approximately 38% of them singletons. The specimen was blood. The receptors originated from a girl aged 5-17 years with multiple sclerosis. The CDR3 runs from the conserved cysteine through the conserved F or W. D genes are given only for firm matches. Expanded clones are given a class, and other clones once, few, many or no size at all.

J,V,D,size,DNA,CDR3
TRBJ2-3,TRBV3-1,TRBD2,few,TGTGCCAGCAGCCAAAATCCGGGACTAGCCACAGATACGCAGTATTTT,CASSQNPGLATDTQYF
TRBJ1-2,TRBV7-9,.,.,TGTGCCAGCAGCCCCGACGGGAGCCCCCACTATGGCTACACCTTC,CASSPDGSPHYGYTF
TRBJ2-1,TRBV12-3/TRBV12-4,.,few,TGTGCCAGCAGTGCGGACGGCTCCTACAATGAGCAGTTCTTC,CASSADGSYNEQFF
TRBJ2-3,TRBV5-1,TRBD2,.,TGCGCCAGCAGCCCGTATAGCGGGGGGGCAGATACGCAGTATTTT,CASSPYSGGADTQYF
TRBJ2-1,TRBV5-1,.,.,TGCGCCAGCAGCTCAGCCGATGAGCAGTTCTTC,CASSSADEQFF
TRBJ1-1,TRBV28,.,.,TGTGCCAGCAGCCATACAAGGAACACTGAAGCTTTCTTT,CASSHTRNTEAFF
TRBJ2-7,TRBV5-1,.,.,TGCGCCAGCAGCTTGGCCGGACACAAGCAGTACTTC,CASSLAGHKQYF
TRBJ2-7,TRBV20-1,.,once,TGCAGTGCTAGTAAGACGACGAGGGGCCCCGGGCACCAGTACTTC,CSASKTTRGPGHQYF
TRBJ2-1,TRBV28,TRBD2,.,TGTGCCAGCAGTTTATTTGGGGGACTAGCGGGGAGATTGGAGCAGTTCTTC,CASSLFGGLAGRLEQFF
TRBJ2-5,TRBV12-3/TRBV12-4,.,.,TGTGCCAGCAGGTTATTCAATGGGGAGACCCAGTACTTC,CASRLFNGETQYF
TRBJ2-7,TRBV20-1,TRBD2,few,TGCAGTGCTAGTGGGCCCCTTAGCGGGGATGCCTACGAGCAGTACTTC,CSASGPLSGDAYEQYF
TRBJ2-7,TRBV6-6,.,.,TGTGCCAGCAGTTACGAGGGGGATTACTCCTACGAGCAGTACTTC,CASSYEGDYSYEQYF
TRBJ1-2,TRBV20-1,TRBD1,many,TGCAGTGCTAACAAGGGGGCAGGTTATGGCTACACCTTC,CSANKGAGYGYTF
TRBJ2-7,TRBV7-9,.,.,TGTGCCAGCAGCGCCCTGGCGGAGACCTACGAGCAGTACTTC,CASSALAETYEQYF
TRBJ2-1,TRBV20-1,TRBD1,.,TGCAGTGCTCCGCGGACAGGGACTGTCTACAATGAGCAGTTCTTC,CSAPRTGTVYNEQFF
TRBJ2-7,TRBV29-1,.,.,TGCAGCGTTGTAAGGGTGGACGGCTACGAGCAGTACTTC,CSVVRVDGYEQYF
TRBJ2-1,TRBV4-1,TRBD2,.,TGCGCCAGCAGCCAGCACCGGGGGGTGGACAATGAGCGGTTCTTC,CASSQHRGVDNERFF
TRBJ1-2,TRBV7-9,.,.,TGTGCCAGCAGCTTAGACCCCCGGGACAATCCATTCCACTATGGCTACACCTTC,CASSLDPRDNPFHYGYTF
TRBJ2-5,TRBV5-1,TRBD2,few,TGCGCCAGCAGCTTGGATAGCGGGGGGGCCGTAAAGACCCAGTACTTC,CASSLDSGGAVKTQYF
TRBJ2-7,TRBV20-1,TRBD1,.,TGCAGTGCTAGACCGGGGACAGACTCCTACGAGCAGTACTTC,CSARPGTDSYEQYF
TRBJ1-6,TRBV5-1,TRBD1,few,TGCGCCAGCAGCTTGACAGACAGGGGAGATTCACCCCTCCACTTT,CASSLTDRGDSPLHF
TRBJ1-2,TRBV2,TRBD1,once,TGTGCCAATGACAGGGACTATGGCTACACCTTC,CANDRDYGYTF
TRBJ2-7,TRBV7-2,TRBD1,.,TGTGCCAGCAGCTTGCGGCGACAGGGAGTCTCCGAGCAGTACTTC,CASSLRRQGVSEQYF
TRBJ1-1,TRBV6-1,.,.,TGTGCCAGCAGTCGAGTGGCAGGGAAGAATGAAGCTTTCTTT,CASSRVAGKNEAFF
TRBJ2-3,TRBV29-1,.,.,TGCAGCGTTGAGCTCGGGACCCTGACCACAGATACGCAGTATTTT,CSVELGTLTTDTQYF
TRBJ2-7,TRBV27,.,.,TGTGCCAGCAGTCCCGGACCGGGACAACGGGGTGGCGAGCAGTACTTC,CASSPGPGQRGGEQYF
TRBJ2-6,TRBV6-1,.,few,TGTGCCACACAGGGCTCTGGGGCCAACGTCCTGACTTTC,CATQGSGANVLTF
TRBJ1-2,TRBV20-1,.,few,TGCAGTGCATACAGGGAAGCGAACTATGGCTACACCTTC,CSAYREANYGYTF
TRBJ2-1,TRBV27,.,.,TGTGCCAGCAGTCCCCTATGGGCTAGTTCCTACAATGAGCAGTTCTTC,CASSPLWASSYNEQFF
TRBJ2-6,TRBV29-1,TRBD2,.,TGCAGCCTGGGGAGACTAGCGGGGCATCCTTCTGGGGCCAACGTCCTGACTTTC,CSLGRLAGHPSGANVLTF
TRBJ2-3,TRBV6-2/TRBV6-3,.,.,TGTGCCAGCAGCTCCAGACTGACAGATACGCAGTATTTT,CASSSRLTDTQYF
TRBJ2-3,TRBV3-1,TRBD2,.,TGTGCCAGCAGCCAGCTAGCGGGGGTAGAGACAGATACGCAGTATTTT,CASSQLAGVETDTQYF
TRBJ2-3,TRBV11-2,TRBD2,many,TGTGCCAGCAGCTTAGGGGCTAGCGGGGGGACAGATACGCAGTATTTT,CASSLGASGGTDTQYF
TRBJ2-7,TRBV11-2,.,.,TGTGCCAGCAGCGTACAGGTCAACGAGCAGTACTTC,CASSVQVNEQYF
TRBJ2-1,TRBV9,.,.,TGTGCCAGCAGCGTAGGGGGGGGCCCCTACAATGAGCAGTTCTTC,CASSVGGGPYNEQFF
TRBJ1-5,TRBV20-1,.,.,TGCAGTGCTAGTGTGACAGATTATAGCAATCAGCCCCAGCATTTT,CSASVTDYSNQPQHF
TRBJ1-5,TRBV20-1,TRBD1,.,TGCAGTGCTAGGGATGGACAGGGGGTGAATCAGCCCCAGCATTTT,CSARDGQGVNQPQHF
TRBJ2-7,TRBV14,.,few,TGTGCCAGCAGCCAAGCCTTCGGGGACCACGAGCAGTACTTC,CASSQAFGDHEQYF
TRBJ2-1,TRBV10-3,.,.,TGTGCCATCAAGGAGGGCGGGGCCCTTAATGAGCAGTTCTTC,CAIKEGGALNEQFF
TRBJ2-3,TRBV14,.,few,TGTGCCAGCAGCCAGGGCGCGGAGACCTTTCCGGATACGCAGTATTTT,CASSQGAETFPDTQYF
TRBJ2-7,TRBV12-3/TRBV12-4,.,.,TGTGCCGGCAGCTCCGGGGCAACGCCCTACGAGCAGTACTTC,CAGSSGATPYEQYF
TRBJ2-5,TRBV5-4,TRBD2,.,TGTGCCAGCAGCTTGGGAGTTAGCGGGGGGGTTGAGACCCAGTACTTC,CASSLGVSGGVETQYF
TRBJ2-7,TRBV12-3/TRBV12-4,TRBD2,.,TGTGCCAGCAGTTTACCTAGCGGGGGGGACAATGAGCAGTACTTC,CASSLPSGGDNEQYF
TRBJ2-1,TRBV10-3,TRBD2,.,TGTGCCATCAGCCTTGGGGGGGTCGACAATGAGCAGTTCTTC,CAISLGGVDNEQFF
TRBJ2-5,TRBV29-1,.,.,TGCAGCGTTGAACCCGGGTACCAAGAGACCCAGTACTTC,CSVEPGYQETQYF
TRBJ2-1,TRBV3-1,TRBD2,few,TGTGCCAGCAGCCCTAGCGGGGGAGTCTACAATGAGCAGTTCTTC,CASSPSGGVYNEQFF
TRBJ2-4,TRBV11-2,.,.,TGTGCCAGCAGCTTAGTGGCCAGCCCTACAGGGAACATTCAGTACTTC,CASSLVASPTGNIQYF
TRBJ2-1,TRBV3-1,.,.,TGTGCCAGCAGCCAAGATGCGGGACCGCGGATTGGCTACAATGAGCAGTTCTTC,CASSQDAGPRIGYNEQFF
TRBJ2-3,TRBV4-3,TRBD2,.,TGCGCCGGCAGCCAAGATCGTGGGACTAGCGGGGGAACTGATACGCAGTATTTT,CAGSQDRGTSGGTDTQYF